This T cell receptor beta chain stems from a study of cytomegalovirus exposure and HLA in healthy donors. On the study more broadly: From HLA-typed donors, an early data release held about 92 million unique TCRs. Regarding the study as a whole: What TCR beta sequences reportedly achieved was accurate prediction of HLA-A and HLA-B alleles in most subjects.

This PCR relied on a set of 60 Vbeta primers and 13 Jbeta primers. TCRdb keeps only in-frame clones here, not all; method: immunoSEQ multiplex PCR. Of about 140,000 clones in the sample, roughly three quarters are singletons; the top ten hold 3.1%. About this clone itself: The antigen is undetermined.

The CDR3 sequence is 15 residues long. Trimming took 5 bases from V and 4 from J; bases not matched to a gene: 10. The germline CDR1 and CDR2 sequences are SEHNR and FQNEAQ (reference sequence). The chain uses TRBV7-9 and TRBJ2-7, with TRBD1 matching over 8 bases. The sequence was obtained from a female donor in good health and CMV-seronegative. The sample was PBMCs. The CDR3 is CASSPRTGSSYEQYF. In DNA, the CDR3 is TGTGCCAGCAGCCCGCGGACAGGGTCCTCTTACGAGCAGTACTTC.